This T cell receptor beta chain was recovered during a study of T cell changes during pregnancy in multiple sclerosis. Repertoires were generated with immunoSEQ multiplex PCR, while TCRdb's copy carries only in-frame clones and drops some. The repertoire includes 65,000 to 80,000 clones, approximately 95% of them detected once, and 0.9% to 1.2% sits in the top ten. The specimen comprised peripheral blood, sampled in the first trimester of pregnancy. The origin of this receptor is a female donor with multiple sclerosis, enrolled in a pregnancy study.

CDR3 DNA sequence: TGTGCCAGCAGTCCCGTGGGGCTAGCGGGGCTCGAGCAGTACTTC. Protein product: CASSPVGLAGLEQYF. The chain uses TRBV28 and TRBJ2-7, with 9 positions matching TRBD2. Germline V CDR1 and CDR2: MDHEN, SYDVKM. The CDR3 runs to 15 residues. Trimming removed 5 bases from V and 6 bases from J; junction bases left unmatched: 11.